These 23 T cell receptor beta chains originate from one sample sequenced in a study of T cell changes during pregnancy in multiple sclerosis. TCRdb's table, derived via immunoSEQ multiplex PCR, lists solely in-frame clones and lacks some. The sample has 35,000 to 40,000 clones, about 90% seen once; the top ten hold approximately 1.2%. Sample: CD4+ T cells from peripheral blood mononuclear cells, taken before pregnancy. The receptors were sampled from a female donor with multiple sclerosis, enrolled in a pregnancy study.

The chain employs TRBV5-1 and TRBJ2-7; a weak D match, TRBD1 (5 bases). The germline V and J ends were trimmed by 0 bases and 2 bases, with 9 bases remaining between them. The CDR3 has 14 amino acids. Germline-derived CDR1 and CDR2 are SGHRS and YFSETQ. In DNA, the CDR3 is TGCGCCAGCAGCTTGGACAGGCCCACCTACGAGCAGTACTTC. Its protein is CASSLDRPTYEQYF.

This rearrangement joins TRBV18 to TRBJ1-4; D possibly corresponds to TRBD1 (6 bases). The V gene's germline CDR1 is KGHSH and CDR2 LQKENI. V lost 3 bases and J 2 bases, leaving 10 bases between the germline ends. This CDR3 is 15 amino acids long. The CDR3 DNA is TGTGCCAGCTCACCCTGGGGGCCTACTAATGAAAAACTGTTTTTT. It codes for CASSPWGPTNEKLFF.

This chain connects TRBV5-4 to TRBJ2-6; 7 positions match TRBD2. The germline CDR1 and CDR2 sequences are SGHNT and YYREEE (reference sequence). The CDR3 is 18 amino acids. V shed 7 bases, J shed 4 bases, and the junction held 17 bases outside the gene matches. The CDR3 bases are TGTGCCAGCCTGTCCCGGGGAGGGGAGGGTAACGGGGCCAACGTCCTGACTTTC. Translating gives CASLSRGGEGNGANVLTF.

The chain carries TRBV7-9 and TRBJ2-1; 8 bases are a match to TRBD2. The junction had 14 bases not matched to a gene; V was cut back by 6 bases and J by 7 bases. The CDR3 extends over 16 amino acids. Germline CDR1 is SEHNR and CDR2 is FQNEAQ (reference sequence). This CDR3 is CASSTVGVAGYNEQFF. The CDR3, as DNA: TGTGCCAGCAGTACCGTGGGGGTAGCGGGATATAATGAGCAGTTCTTC.

The chain is built from TRBV7-9 and TRBJ2-2; 8 nucleotides match TRBD2. J gave up 3 bases and V 5 bases, and 17 bases lay outside the gene matches. Germline V CDR1 and CDR2: SEHNR, FQNEAQ (reference sequence). The CDR3 is 19 residues long. CDR3 bases: TGTGCCAGCAGCCCGCCGGTACTTATAGCGGGAAGATACACCGGGGAGCTGTTTTTT. Protein product: CASSPPVLIAGRYTGELFF.

J is TRBJ2-3 and V is TRBV2; 8 bases line up with TRBD1. This CDR3 has 15 residues. With 6 bases clipped from V and 5 bases from J, the junction kept 10 bases outside the gene matches. CDR1 is SNHLY, CDR2 FYNNEI, per germline. The CDR3 region is CASRKPTGEEDTQYF. The CDR3 DNA is TGTGCCAGCAGAAAGCCGACAGGGGAGGAAGATACGCAGTATTTT.

This chain links TRBV19 with TRBJ2-2; TRBD1 is a possible D gene (5 bases). The CDR3 has 16 amino acids. Germline V lookup: CDR1 LNHDA, CDR2 SQIVND (reference sequence). Between the trimmed V and J ends, which lost 0 bases and 6 bases, there was a span of 14 bases. Written as DNA, the CDR3 is TGTGCCAGTAGTATAGATAGGGGTGTGGTATCCGGGGAGCTGTTTTTT. Its protein product is CASSIDRGVVSGELFF.

V usage is TRBV19 and J usage is TRBJ2-3; 10 nucleotides match TRBD2. Germline CDR1 LNHDA, CDR2 SQIVND (reference sequence). CDR3 size: 15 residues. V shed 8 bases and J 6 bases; nucleotides not matched to a gene: 11. CDR3: CASGRASGRADTQYF. CDR3 in DNA: TGTGCCAGTGGTCGGGCTAGCGGGAGAGCTGATACGCAGTATTTT.

This clone has just one count. V usage is TRBV7-2 and J usage is TRBJ2-7, with 13 bases lining up with TRBD2. Germline V lookup: CDR1 SGHTA, CDR2 FQGNSA. Trimming cost V 4 bases and J 6 bases; bases outside gene matches: 3. CDR3 length equals 14 residues. The CDR3 coding sequence is TGTGCCAGCAGCTCGGGACTAGCGGGATTCGAGCAGTACTTC. Amino acids: CASSSGLAGFEQYF.

J is TRBJ1-1 and V is TRBV30; TRBD1 might be the D (5 bases). Germline assignment: CDR1 GTSNPN and CDR2 SVGIG (reference sequence). The germline V and J ends were trimmed by 0 bases and 7 bases, with 15 bases remaining between them. CDR3 size: 14 residues. This CDR3 is CAWSVRAGRGEAFF. The CDR3 DNA is TGTGCCTGGAGTGTAAGAGCGGGGAGGGGTGAAGCTTTCTTT.

This clone was seen only once. This rearrangement joins TRBV16 to TRBJ1-3; D is ambiguous. The ends were cut back, 4 bases at V and 0 bases at J, with 13 bases in the middle. Germline V gene data show CDR1 as KGHSY and CDR2 as FQNENV. The CDR3 has 16 amino acids. The CDR3 is CASSPVDFNSGNTIYF. CDR3 sequence (DNA): TGTGCCAGCAGCCCCGTGGACTTCAACTCTGGAAACACCATATATTTT.

CDR3 coding DNA: TGTGCCAGCAGTTCAGGGGGCGGCAATCAGCCCCAGCATTTT. This translates into CASSSGGGNQPQHF. The chain has TRBV28 and TRBJ1-5, with TRBD1 matching over 8 bases. The junction had 1 base not matched to a gene; V was cut back by 4 bases and J by 2 bases. Germline V gives CDR1 MDHEN, CDR2 SYDVKM. This CDR3 has 14 amino acids. Full variable domain (outside the CDR3, taken from reference TRBV28 and TRBJ1-5): DVKVTQSSRYLVKRTGEKVFLECVQDMDHENMFWYRQDPGLGLRLIYFSYDVKMKEKGDIPEGYSVSREKKERFSLILESASTNQTSMYLCASSSGGGNQPQHFGDGTRLSIL.

The chain couples TRBV27 to TRBJ2-5, with TRBD2 matching 10 bases. Germline V gene lookup returns CDR1 MNHEY and CDR2 SMNVEV (reference sequence). The CDR3 runs 15 residues. V shed 2 bases, J shed 5 bases, and the junction held 5 bases outside the gene matches. The CDR3 DNA reads as TGTGCCAGCAGTTTAGGTCTAGCGGGAGTGGAGACCCAGTACTTC. Protein sequence: CASSLGLAGVETQYF.

The V gene is TRBV5-4, the J gene TRBJ2-7; 13 bases are shared with TRBD2. The germline gives CDR1 SGHNT, CDR2 YYREEE (reference sequence). The trim removed 5 bases at V and 0 bases at J, leaving 2 bases unmatched. The CDR3 is 15 amino acids. CDR3 sequence: CASSRTSGSSYEQYF. The CDR3 DNA is TGTGCCAGCAGTCGGACTAGCGGGAGCTCCTACGAGCAGTACTTC. The whole variable domain, remainder taken from reference TRBV5-4 and TRBJ2-7, is ETGVTQSPTHLIKTRGQQVTLRCSSQSGHNTVSWYQQALGQGPQFIFQYYREEENGRGNFPPRFSGLQFPNYSSELNVNALELDDSALYLCASSRTSGSSYEQYFGPGTRLTVT.

The gene calls are TRBV5-6 and TRBJ1-1, with a possible D match to TRBD1 (6 bases). The length of the CDR3 is 16 residues. The V end was cut by 2 bases, the J end by 0 bases, with 14 bases between. Germline V gives CDR1 SGHDT, CDR2 YYEEEE. The CDR3 DNA sequence: TGTGCCAGCAGCTTACAGGGCGTGGGTATGAACACTGAAGCTTTCTTT. This encodes CASSLQGVGMNTEAFF.

V and J are TRBV6-6 and TRBJ2-7; 7 positions match TRBD1. V gave up 5 bases and J gave up 5 bases; unmatched junction bases: 9. The V gene's germline CDR1 is MNHNY and CDR2 SVGAGI (reference sequence). CDR3 size: 14 residues. Here the CDR3 DNA reads TGTGCCAGCAGTACGAAGACAGGGAACCACGAGCAGTACTTC. Residues: CASSTKTGNHEQYF.

Concerning this clone: A much larger clone lies a single base off, so this may be a read error. Other DNA sequences of this sample code for an identical CDR3. This chain joins TRBV5-1 and TRBJ1-1, with 8 positions matching TRBD1. The CDR3 has 14 residues. V lost 2 bases to trimming and J lost 1 base; unmatched junction nucleotides: 1. Germline V gives CDR1 SGHRS, CDR2 YFSETQ. As DNA, the CDR3 is TGCGCCAGCAGCTTAGACAGGGGGAACACTGAAGCTTTCTTT. Amino acid sequence: CASSLDRGNTEAFF.

The rearrangement links TRBV25-1 to TRBJ1-5; TRBD1 matches at 11 bases. The J segment lost 4 bases and the V segment lost 3 bases, leaving 11 bases of the junction unmatched. Germline CDR1 and CDR2: MGHDK and SYGVNS. The CDR3 has 18 amino acids. Here the CDR3 reads CASSEFPLGQGANQPQHF. As DNA, the CDR3 is TGTGCCAGCAGTGAGTTCCCCCTAGGACAGGGGGCAAATCAGCCCCAGCATTTT. Full variable domain (outside the CDR3, taken from reference TRBV25-1 and TRBJ1-5): EADIYQTPRYLVIGTGKKITLECSQTMGHDKMYWYQQDPGMELHLIHYSYGVNSTEKGDLSSESTVSRIRTEHFPLTLESARPSHTSQYLCASSEFPLGQGANQPQHFGDGTRLSIL.

The chain carries TRBV4-1 and TRBJ1-2; D not resolved. The CDR3 consists of 13 residues. Germline CDR1 reads MGHRA; CDR2 reads YSYEKL. The V and J ends lost 3 bases and 4 bases respectively, with 9 bases between them. CDR3 loop: CASSQVQTYGYTF. CDR3 sequence (DNA): TGCGCCAGCAGCCAGGTACAGACCTATGGCTACACCTTC.

This rearrangement joins TRBV10-3 to TRBJ1-2, with D possibly being TRBD1 (5 bases). This CDR3 is 13 amino acids long. V dropped 2 bases and J dropped 6 bases, with 10 bases sitting between them. Germline CDR1 reads ENHRY; CDR2 reads SYGVKD. The chain's CDR3 is CAISEAGGDGYTF. The CDR3 DNA follows: TGTGCCATCAGTGAGGCGGGGGGGGATGGCTACACCTTC.

The chain couples TRBV2 to TRBJ1-1; perhaps TRBD1 as D (5 bases). The CDR3 covers 11 residues. Germline V gene sequence: CDR1 SNHLY, CDR2 FYNNEI. V lost 7 bases to trimming and J lost 11 bases, with 14 bases between them. CDR3 residues: CASNKQVTAFF. CDR3 coding DNA: TGTGCCAGCAACAAACAGGTGACGGCTTTCTTT.

The chain links TRBV7-8 to TRBJ1-6; 7 nucleotides match TRBD1. Germline CDR1 SGHVS, CDR2 FQNEAQ. There are 14 residues in the CDR3. V lost 7 bases, J lost 10 bases, and 10 bases stayed unmatched. The CDR3 loop reads CASKIPQGNSPLHF. The CDR3 bases are TGTGCCAGCAAGATACCACAGGGGAACTCACCCCTCCACTTT.

The CDR3: CASSYRGADTQYF. The CDR3 DNA is TGTGCCAGCAGTTATCGGGGGGCAGATACGCAGTATTTT. This chain uses TRBV6-5 with TRBJ2-3; TRBD2 matches 7 bases. The germline V gene encodes CDR1 MNHEY and CDR2 SVGAGI. Germline trimming cut 3 bases from V and 4 bases from J; bases unmatched to any gene: 1. The CDR3 contains 13 residues.